The next 22 T cell receptor beta chains were all read from a single sample in a study of cytomegalovirus exposure and HLA in healthy donors. The PCR made use of 60 Vbeta and 13 Jbeta primers. Repertoires were generated with immunoSEQ multiplex PCR, while TCRdb's copy carries only in-frame clones and drops some. The repertoire holds about 76,000 clones, with about three quarters as singletons. Sequenced material: PBMCs. These receptors were taken from a male donor in good health and CMV-seropositive.

The gene calls are TRBV7-6 and TRBJ2-1; TRBD2 aligns across 8 bases. Germline values: CDR1 SGHVS, CDR2 FNYEAQ. V was pared by 1 base and J by 4 bases, with 9 bases of the junction left unmatched. This CDR3 spans 17 amino acids. The CDR3 is CASSLGGGTSGYNEQFF. The CDR3, as DNA: TGTGCCAGCAGCTTAGGGGGCGGAACTAGCGGATACAATGAGCAGTTCTTC. Supplemented by reference TRBV7-6 and TRBJ2-1, the full variable domain reads GAGVSQSPRYKVTKRGQDVALRCDPISGHVSLYWYRQALGQGPEFLTYFNYEAQQDKSGLPNDRFSAERPEGSISTLTIQRTEQRDSAMYRCASSLGGGTSGYNEQFFGPGTRLTVL.

The chain carries TRBV27 and TRBJ2-3; 13 nucleotides match TRBD2. This CDR3 is built from 16 residues. Losses at the gene ends were 6 bases for V and 6 bases for J; bases not matched to a gene: 9. Germline V gene data show CDR1 as MNHEY and CDR2 as SMNVEV (reference sequence). Here the CDR3 reads CASSTSGGAVWDTQYF. The CDR3 DNA sequence: TGTGCCAGCAGCACTAGCGGGGGGGCCGTATGGGATACGCAGTATTTT.

Of note for this clone: The junction and the germline gene differ at one end; a read error may be behind it. Within the sample, other DNA sequences also encode this same CDR3. This chain connects TRBV18 to TRBJ1-6; 7 bases match TRBD1. Germline-derived CDR1 and CDR2 are KGHSH and LQKENI. The length of the CDR3 is 14 residues. The CDR3 DNA reads TGCGCCAGTGATACAGGGGTTAGTAATTCACCCCTCCACTTT. Residues: CASDTGVSNSPLHF.

This chain uses TRBV9 with TRBJ2-5, with TRBD1 identical over 10 bases. The junction had 3 bases not matched to a gene; V was cut back by 0 bases and J by 1 base. CDR1 is SGDLS and CDR2 is YYNGEE in the germline V gene. The CDR3 is 16 residues long. CDR3 amino acids: CASSVAGQGPQETQYF. Here the CDR3 DNA reads TGTGCCAGCAGCGTAGCGGGACAGGGGCCCCAAGAGACCCAGTACTTC.

The genes are TRBV18 and TRBJ1-5; TRBD1 agrees at 7 bases. CDR1 and CDR2 (germline): KGHSH, LQKENI. The CDR3 length is 14 residues. The V gene end was trimmed by 3 bases and the J gene end by 7 bases; junction bases not matched to a gene: 6. The CDR3: CASSPVTGRQPQHF. The CDR3 DNA is TGTGCCAGCTCACCTGTGACAGGGAGGCAGCCCCAGCATTTT.

The chain combines TRBV6-1 with TRBJ2-7; no definite D call. The germline V and J ends were trimmed by 4 bases and 1 base, with 5 bases remaining between them. The germline gives CDR1 MNHNS, CDR2 SASEGT. The CDR3 has 12 residues. The CDR3 DNA reads as TGTGCCAGCAGTGTACAATCCTACGAGCAGTACTTC. The encoded protein is CASSVQSYEQYF.

This chain links TRBV6-1 with TRBJ2-3; D is unresolved. Germline V gene lookup returns CDR1 MNHNS and CDR2 SASEGT. The CDR3 totals 12 residues. Deletions cut 8 bases from V and 4 bases from J, with 10 bases between. The DNA of the CDR3 is TGTGCCAGCGGCCTGCTTCCAGATACGCAGTATTTT. Translation gives CASGLLPDTQYF.

The chain employs TRBV4-1 and TRBJ2-7, with TRBD1 matching 8 bases. Germline values: CDR1 MGHRA, CDR2 YSYEKL. With V trimmed by 3 bases and J by 7 bases, 8 bases remained unmatched. There are 14 residues in the CDR3. CDR3 loop: CASSHPGTGREQYF. The CDR3 DNA reads as TGCGCCAGCAGCCACCCTGGGACAGGACGGGAGCAGTACTTC.

CDR3 loop: CASKRTRATQLGEFF. CDR3 coding DNA: TGTGCCAGCAAAAGGACTAGGGCGACGCAGCTCGGGGAGTTCTTC. This chain uses TRBV6-4 with TRBJ2-1; 7 bases map to TRBD2. V gave up 7 bases and J gave up 14 bases; unmatched junction bases: 20. Germline V CDR1 and CDR2: MRHNA, SNTAGT. CDR3 length equals 15 residues.

The V and J genes are TRBV13 and TRBJ2-1, with TRBD2 identical over 7 bases. CDR1 and CDR2 from the germline V gene are PRHDT and FYEKMQ (reference sequence). J was trimmed by 9 bases and V by 8 bases; bases with no gene match: 19. The CDR3 is made up of 16 amino acids. The CDR3 loop is CASSYSEGREKAEQFF. The CDR3 region has the DNA TGTGCCAGCTCATATTCCGAGGGGCGGGAGAAGGCTGAGCAGTTCTTC.

The CDR3 DNA reads TGTGCCAGCAGCTCCGGACAGGGGAACACCCAGTACTTC. Its protein product is CASSSGQGNTQYF. The chain is built from TRBV7-8 and TRBJ2-5; TRBD1 aligns across 9 bases. Trimming at V came to 4 bases and at J to 8 bases, leaving 5 bases not matched to a gene. Per germline, CDR1 SGHVS and CDR2 FQNEAQ. The CDR3 runs 13 residues.

This clone was seen once. The chain uses TRBV9 and TRBJ2-7, with TRBD2 as a possible D gene (6 bases). There are 14 residues in the CDR3. Trimming took 4 bases from V and 0 from J, leaving 11 bases between them. Germline lookup yields CDR1 SGDLS and CDR2 YYNGEE. The CDR3 DNA follows: TGTGCCAGCAGCCTGACGACTAGCTCCTACGAGCAGTACTTC. This sequence encodes CASSLTTSSYEQYF.

The rearrangement links TRBV14 to TRBJ2-3, with 7 bases lining up with TRBD1. The CDR3 length is 15 residues. Germline V gene lookup returns CDR1 SGHDN and CDR2 FVKESK. V shed 4 bases and J 2 bases; nucleotides not matched to a gene: 6. Here the CDR3 reads CASSPQGTHTDTQYF. The CDR3 DNA is TGTGCCAGCAGCCCACAGGGGACCCACACAGATACGCAGTATTTT.

V usage is TRBV4-1 and J usage is TRBJ2-7; 8 nucleotides agree with TRBD1. The CDR3 spans 13 residues. Germline CDR1 and CDR2: MGHRA and YSYEKL. With 3 bases clipped from V and 5 bases from J, the junction kept 3 bases outside the gene matches. The CDR3 nucleotides are TGCGCCAGCAGCCATCGACAGGGGAACGAGCAGTACTTC. Translated, it gives CASSHRQGNEQYF.

V is TRBV9 and J is TRBJ2-7, with 9 bases lining up with TRBD2. Germline CDR1 is SGDLS and CDR2 is YYNGEE. The CDR3 is 19 amino acids. Trimming took 0 bases from V and 2 from J; bases not matched to a gene: 15. Here the CDR3 DNA reads TGTGCCAGCAGCGTAGCTAATACGGTGGGAAGCGGGGGGCCCTACGAGCAGTACTTC. Amino acids: CASSVANTVGSGGPYEQYF.

This clone was found once. The chain recombines TRBV10-1 with TRBJ2-5, with D possibly TRBD1 on 5 matching bases. Germline-derived CDR1 and CDR2 are WNHNN and SYGVQD (reference sequence). Trimming shortened V by 9 bases and J by 2 bases, and 10 bases separated the two germline ends. CDR3 length: 12 amino acids. The CDR3 region is CASVTEQETQYF. CDR3 sequence (DNA): TGCGCCAGTGTGACAGAACAAGAGACCCAGTACTTC.

This chain links TRBV30 with TRBJ1-1; TRBD1 might be the D (5 bases). There are 12 residues in the CDR3. Germline V gene lookup returns CDR1 GTSNPN and CDR2 SVGIG (reference sequence). V shed 2 bases and J shed 4 bases, with 8 bases lying between them. The DNA for the CDR3 is TGTGCCTGGAGTCGGGGGGTCACTGAAGCTTTCTTT. This sequence encodes CAWSRGVTEAFF.

This clone appeared a few times. The chain couples TRBV12-5 to TRBJ1-5; D remains unclear. Germline-derived CDR1 and CDR2 are LGHNT and FRNRAP. The ends were cut back, 2 bases at V and 6 bases at J, with 8 bases in the middle. The CDR3 is 13 amino acids. The CDR3 nucleotides are TGTGCTAGTGGTTTGCAACAATCTCAGCCCCAGCATTTT. Translating gives CASGLQQSQPQHF.

The genes are TRBV28 and TRBJ1-5, with 9 bases that match TRBD1. Germline V CDR1 and CDR2: MDHEN, SYDVKM. V lost 2 bases, J lost 4 bases, and 9 bases stayed unmatched. The CDR3 contains 17 residues. The chain's CDR3 is CASSLRDRVPSNQPQHF. Written as DNA, the CDR3 is TGTGCCAGCAGTTTAAGGGACAGGGTTCCATCTAATCAGCCCCAGCATTTT.

This clone was counted a single time. The chain carries TRBV20-1 and TRBJ2-7; D possibly corresponds to TRBD2 (5 bases). The CDR3 length is 11 residues. Trimming took 7 bases from V and 3 from J, leaving 10 bases between them. The germline CDR1 and CDR2 sequences are DFQATT and SNEGSKA (reference sequence). The CDR3 region has the DNA TGCAGTGTAAGGAGCGGCTACGAGCAGTACTTC. It codes for CSVRSGYEQYF.

The rearrangement links TRBV7-9 to TRBJ1-2, with 7 bases aligning to TRBD1. V was clipped by 5 bases and J by 0 bases; unmatched bases: 6. The CDR3 totals 15 residues. Germline values: CDR1 SEHNR, CDR2 FQNEAQ (reference sequence). CDR3 sequence (DNA): TGTGCCAGCAGCCAAACGACAGGGACTAACTATGGCTACACCTTC. It codes for CASSQTTGTNYGYTF.

The chain uses TRBV30 and TRBJ2-5; possibly TRBD2 for D (6 bases). V gave up 4 bases and J gave up 4 bases, with 16 bases separating them. The CDR3 covers 14 residues. Germline V lookup: CDR1 GTSNPN, CDR2 SVGIG (reference sequence). CDR3 loop: CAWNPMGRRETQYF. The DNA of the CDR3 is TGTGCCTGGAACCCCATGGGGAGGAGAGAGACCCAGTACTTC.